Listed below are T cell receptor beta chains from one sample, sequenced in a study of chemoradiotherapy in HPV16-positive cancers. Sequencing was performed with immunoSEQ multiplex PCR; in TCRdb, only in-frame clones are kept and a portion is missing. The sample contains under 2,000 clones, roughly 90% of which appear only once. Sequencing used tumor tissue, obtained from a patient who underwent chemoradiotherapy. Receptor source: a human donor with HPV-associated anogenital cancer. Both conserved end residues are trimmed from each CDR3. The D gene is left open where the match is weak.

D gene	V gene	J gene	CDR3 protein
.	TRBV11-2	TRBJ1-1	ASSLDVRDCF
TRBD2	TRBV11-3	TRBJ2-1	ASIQGTTYNEQF
.	TRBV4-1	TRBJ1-3	ASSQGAHRPWAGNTIY
TRBD1	TRBV7-2	TRBJ1-1	ASSREGARVPEAF
TRBD2	TRBV10-1	TRBJ2-1	ASSEKRGGSRNEQF
TRBD2	TRBV28	TRBJ2-7	ASTKLAGLYEQY
TRBD1	TRBV7-6	TRBJ2-3	ASSLRPGQRTDTQY
TRBD1	TRBV5-6	TRBJ1-5	ASSRGTDSNQPQH
TRBD1	TRBV6-1	TRBJ2-3	ATIWTGGTDTQY
.	TRBV7-8	TRBJ2-7	ASRVGRWGDEQY
.	TRBV5-1	TRBJ2-3	ASRWDTIQGTDTQY
TRBD1	TRBV7-8	TRBJ1-6	ASSFNRGRVNNSPLH
.	TRBV6-5	TRBJ2-5	ASSLGVRETQY
TRBD1	TRBV6-4	TRBJ1-1	ASRGQGKSTEAF
TRBD2	TRBV4-3	TRBJ2-3	ASSPLGGGTDTQY
.	TRBV28	TRBJ2-3	ASSLPQDTQY
.	TRBV19	TRBJ1-6	ASSINPIQGISNNSPLH
.	TRBV4-3	TRBJ1-5	ASSQESTAGPQPQH
.	TRBV19	TRBJ1-2	ASSRDGGNYGYT
.	TRBV21-1	TRBJ1-3	ASSKARQRLEAGNTIY
TRBD1	TRBV18	TRBJ1-1	ASHTGGSTEAF
TRBD1	TRBV9	TRBJ2-5	ASSVGGGQGMQTQY
.	TRBV4-1	TRBJ2-7	ASSHELLLSSYEQY
.	TRBV6-6	TRBJ1-6	ATRTESYNSPLH
.	TRBV14	TRBJ2-3	ASSQVITGLDTQY
.	TRBV27	TRBJ1-6	ASSLWQNSPLH
TRBD2	TRBV5-1	TRBJ2-7	ASSLQTSGSSYEQY
.	TRBV30	TRBJ1-2	AWSKSGSYGYT
TRBD1	TRBV7-2	TRBJ1-2	ASSDRGKNYGYT
.	TRBV28	TRBJ2-5	ASSFLGYQETQY
.	TRBV27	TRBJ1-2	ASRDFRGRYGYT
.	TRBV15	TRBJ1-5	ATSSPLPSLSNQPQH
.	TRBV9	TRBJ2-2	ASSVAWVTGELF
TRBD1	TRBV19	TRBJ1-5	ASSIGQGAFQPQH
.	TRBV20-1	TRBJ2-7	SARLAYEQY
.	TRBV19	TRBJ2-1	AGPYWQTGDEQF
.	TRBV6-1	TRBJ1-6	ASSVGLDNSPLH
.	TRBV7-8	TRBJ1-5	ASSLGRDQPQH
TRBD2	TRBV7-8	TRBJ2-1	ASSLREGSGNEQF
TRBD1	TRBV10-3	TRBJ1-1	AIRTGVGGTEAF
.	TRBV4-3	TRBJ1-1	ASSQDSGGYTEAF
.	TRBV5-1	TRBJ1-2	ASSLDTFSGYT
TRBD2	TRBV7-2	TRBJ2-5	ASSPSGSGIQETQY
TRBD2	TRBV9	TRBJ2-5	ASGGRGRLQETQY
TRBD2	TRBV11-3	TRBJ2-1	ASRGLGSGSEGNEQF
.	TRBV7-9	TRBJ1-4	ASSLQLGPLQEKLF
.	TRBV7-2	TRBJ1-5	ASSLEGGARQPQH
.	TRBV6-5	TRBJ2-2	ASKGRGTTGELF
.	TRBV6-5	TRBJ1-3	ASSLGGAGNTIY
.	TRBV5-8	TRBJ2-1	ASSLDQNNEQF
TRBD2	TRBV4-3	TRBJ2-3	ASSQRASGSDTQY
.	TRBV21-1	TRBJ2-5	ASSKGESGMETQY
TRBD2	TRBV19	TRBJ2-2	ASSPRTSPTGELF
.	TRBV5-1	TRBJ2-1	ASSLDEGPYNEQF
.	TRBV7-2	TRBJ2-5	ASGSRKETQY